The subject of this entry is one T cell receptor beta chain. The sample contains more than one DNA sequence encoding this CDR3. The data stem from a study of shared clonotypes between healthy human individuals. After removal of 1 base from V and 5 bases from J, the junction contained 3 bases not matched to a gene. Germline values: CDR1 GTSNPN, CDR2 SVGIG (reference sequence). The CDR3 is 14 residues long. Per sorted-subset replicate PCR, input was around 200 ng DNA, representing tens of thousands of T cell genomes. The assay was immunoSEQ multiplex PCR, and TCRdb's table has in-frame clones only and misses some. This table has roughly 700,000 clones, around 72% appearing once.

The sequenced sample was memory CD4+ T cells sorted from blood. Subset: CD45RA-negative fraction. The chain couples TRBV30 to TRBJ1-4, with 8 bases matching TRBD1. This clonotype was sampled from a woman aged 30 to 39 in good health. The CDR3, as DNA: TGTGCCTGGAGTGCCGGGACAGGCAATGAAAAACTGTTTTTT. Translation gives CAWSAGTGNEKLFF.